This T cell receptor beta chain was obtained from a study of regulatory T cells in long-lasting Graves disease. The CDR3 is 14 residues long. The germline V and J ends were trimmed by 3 bases and 5 bases, with 14 bases remaining between them. CDR1 and CDR2 from the germline V gene are SGDLS and YYNGEE. Arm-PCR of CDR3 regions and iRepertoire HTBI primers were the basis on which TCR beta libraries were built. Via MiXCR, TCRdb re-called the multiplex PCR reads, giving one row per CDR3 protein. The sample carries roughly 410,000 distinct CDR3 sequences, 15% recorded once. Time point meaning: newly diagnosed GD, antithyroid drugs for less than 3 months. Extracted RNA from PBMCs served as the source of the TCR library. This clonotype was detected ten times or more. These sequences were also reported in another study, on T cells in Graves' hyperthyroidism and ophthalmopathy.

The starting material was peripheral blood mononuclear cells (PBMCs), obtained at new diagnosis, from a patient treated with antithyroid drugs. The rearrangement links TRBV9 to TRBJ2-5, with D unresolved. The sequence came from a middle-aged woman with Graves disease. In DNA, the CDR3 is TGTGCCAGCAGCGACAGTCCTGCTCGGGAGACCCAGTACTTC. It codes for CASSDSPARETQYF.